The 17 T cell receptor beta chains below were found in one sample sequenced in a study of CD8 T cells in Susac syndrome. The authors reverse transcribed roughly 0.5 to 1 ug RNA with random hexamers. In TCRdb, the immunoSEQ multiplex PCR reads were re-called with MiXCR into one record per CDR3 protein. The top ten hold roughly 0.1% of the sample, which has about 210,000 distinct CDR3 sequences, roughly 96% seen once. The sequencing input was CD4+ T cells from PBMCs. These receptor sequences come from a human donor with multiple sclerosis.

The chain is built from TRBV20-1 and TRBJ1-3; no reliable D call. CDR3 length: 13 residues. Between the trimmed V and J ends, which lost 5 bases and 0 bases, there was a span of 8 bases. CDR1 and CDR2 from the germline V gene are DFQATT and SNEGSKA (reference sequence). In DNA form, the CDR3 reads TGCAGTGCTGTCTGGAGCTCTGGAAACACCATATATTTT. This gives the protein CSAVWSSGNTIYF.

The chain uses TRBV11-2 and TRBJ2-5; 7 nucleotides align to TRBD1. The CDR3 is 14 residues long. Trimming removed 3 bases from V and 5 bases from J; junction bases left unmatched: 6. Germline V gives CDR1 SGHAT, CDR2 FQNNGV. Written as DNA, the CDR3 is TGTGCCAGCAGCTTTCGACAGGGCGGGGAGACCCAGTACTTC. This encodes CASSFRQGGETQYF.

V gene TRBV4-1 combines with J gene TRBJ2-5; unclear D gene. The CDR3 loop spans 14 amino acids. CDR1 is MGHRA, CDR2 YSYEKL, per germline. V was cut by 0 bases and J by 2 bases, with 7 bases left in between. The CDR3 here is CASSQDPKQETQYF. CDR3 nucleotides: TGCGCCAGCAGCCAAGACCCCAAGCAAGAGACCCAGTACTTC.

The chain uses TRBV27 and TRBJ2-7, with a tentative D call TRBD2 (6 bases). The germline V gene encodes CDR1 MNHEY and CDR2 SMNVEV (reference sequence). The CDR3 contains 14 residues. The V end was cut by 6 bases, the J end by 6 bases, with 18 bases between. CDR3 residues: CASRFGGGPSEQYF. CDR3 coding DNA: TGTGCCAGCAGGTTCGGTGGAGGGCCCTCCGAGCAGTACTTC.

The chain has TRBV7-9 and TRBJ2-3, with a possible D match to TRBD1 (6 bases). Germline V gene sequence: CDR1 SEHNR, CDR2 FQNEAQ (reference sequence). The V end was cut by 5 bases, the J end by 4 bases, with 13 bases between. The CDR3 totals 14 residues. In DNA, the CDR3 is TGTGCCAGCAGCACAAGACAGGTTGCAGATACGCAGTATTTT. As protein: CASSTRQVADTQYF.

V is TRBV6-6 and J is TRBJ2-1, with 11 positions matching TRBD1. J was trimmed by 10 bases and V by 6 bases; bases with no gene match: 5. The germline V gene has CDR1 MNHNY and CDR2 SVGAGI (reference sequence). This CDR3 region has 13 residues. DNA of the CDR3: TGTGCCAGCAGCGGGACAGGGGGAGGAGAGCAGTTCTTC. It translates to CASSGTGGGEQFF.

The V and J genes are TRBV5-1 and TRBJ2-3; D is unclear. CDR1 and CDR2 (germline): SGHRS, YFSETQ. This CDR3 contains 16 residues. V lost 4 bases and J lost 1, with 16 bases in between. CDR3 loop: CASSTQLGKGTDTQYF. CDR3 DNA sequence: TGCGCCAGCAGCACCCAACTGGGGAAGGGCACAGATACGCAGTATTTT.

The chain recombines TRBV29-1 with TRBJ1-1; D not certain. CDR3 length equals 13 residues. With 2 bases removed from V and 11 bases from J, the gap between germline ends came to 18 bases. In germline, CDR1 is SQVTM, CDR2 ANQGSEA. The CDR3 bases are TGCAGCGTTGAAAGGCCTGGAAGAGCCACTGCTTTCTTT. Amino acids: CSVERPGRATAFF.

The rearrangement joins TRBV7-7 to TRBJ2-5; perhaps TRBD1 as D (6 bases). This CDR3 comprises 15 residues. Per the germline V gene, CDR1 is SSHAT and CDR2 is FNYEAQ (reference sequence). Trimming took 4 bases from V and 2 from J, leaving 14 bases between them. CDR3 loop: CASSSGQPGQETQYF. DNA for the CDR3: TGTGCCAGCAGCTCCGGACAGCCCGGACAAGAGACCCAGTACTTC.

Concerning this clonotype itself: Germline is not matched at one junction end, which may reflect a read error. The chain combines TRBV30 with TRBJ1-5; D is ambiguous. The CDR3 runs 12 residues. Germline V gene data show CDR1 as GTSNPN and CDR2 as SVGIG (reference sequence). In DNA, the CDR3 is TGTGCATGGACTTCCGGCAATCAGCCCCAGCATTTT. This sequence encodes CAWTSGNQPQHF. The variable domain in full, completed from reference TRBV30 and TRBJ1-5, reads SQTIHQWPATLVQPVGSPLSLECTVEGTSNPNLYWYRQAAGRGLQLLFYSVGIGQISSEVPQNLSASRPQDRQFILSSKKLLLSDSGFYLCAWTSGNQPQHFGDGTRLSIL.

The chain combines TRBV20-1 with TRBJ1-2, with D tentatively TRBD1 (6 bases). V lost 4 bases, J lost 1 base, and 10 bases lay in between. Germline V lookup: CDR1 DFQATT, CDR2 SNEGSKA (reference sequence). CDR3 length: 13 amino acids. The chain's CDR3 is CSATKDSNYGYTF. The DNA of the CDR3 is TGCAGTGCTACGAAGGACAGTAACTATGGCTACACCTTC.

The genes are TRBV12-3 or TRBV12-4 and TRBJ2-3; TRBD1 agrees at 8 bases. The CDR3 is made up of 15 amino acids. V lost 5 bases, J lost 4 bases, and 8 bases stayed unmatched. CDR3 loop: CASSTSLRGPDTQYF. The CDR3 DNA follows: TGTGCCAGCAGTACCAGTCTCAGGGGGCCAGATACGCAGTATTTT.

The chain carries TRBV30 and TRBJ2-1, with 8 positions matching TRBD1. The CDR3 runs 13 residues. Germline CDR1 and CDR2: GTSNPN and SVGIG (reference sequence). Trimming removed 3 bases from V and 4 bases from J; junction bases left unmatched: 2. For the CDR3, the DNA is TGTGCCTGGAGGGACAGGGCATACAATGAGCAGTTCTTC. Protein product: CAWRDRAYNEQFF.

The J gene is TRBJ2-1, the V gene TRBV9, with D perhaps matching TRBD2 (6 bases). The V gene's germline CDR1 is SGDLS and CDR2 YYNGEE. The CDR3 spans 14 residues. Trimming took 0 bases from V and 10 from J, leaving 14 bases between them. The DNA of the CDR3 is TGTGCCAGCAGCGTAGTGCGGGAACTTGGGGAGCAGTTCTTC. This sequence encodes CASSVVRELGEQFF.

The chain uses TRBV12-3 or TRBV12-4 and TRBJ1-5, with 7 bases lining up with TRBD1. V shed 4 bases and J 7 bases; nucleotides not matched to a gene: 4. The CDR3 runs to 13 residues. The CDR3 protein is CASSSHRGQPQHF. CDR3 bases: TGTGCCAGCAGTTCCCACAGGGGCCAGCCCCAGCATTTT.

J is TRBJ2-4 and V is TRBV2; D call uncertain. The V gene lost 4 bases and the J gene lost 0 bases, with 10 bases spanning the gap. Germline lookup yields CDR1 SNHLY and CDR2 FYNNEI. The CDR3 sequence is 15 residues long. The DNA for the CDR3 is TGTGCCAGCAGTGCCAGGTTGCTAGCCAAAAACATTCAGTACTTC. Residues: CASSARLLAKNIQYF.

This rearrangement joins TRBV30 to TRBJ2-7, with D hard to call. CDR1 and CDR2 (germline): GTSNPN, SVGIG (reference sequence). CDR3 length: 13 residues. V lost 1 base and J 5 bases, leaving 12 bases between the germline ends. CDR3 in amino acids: CAWSAYRINEQYF. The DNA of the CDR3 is TGTGCCTGGAGTGCCTACCGGATCAACGAGCAGTACTTC.